Below are 28 T cell receptor beta chains sequenced from a single sample in a study of blood T cell repertoires in COVID-19. Sequencing was performed with immunoSEQ multiplex PCR; in TCRdb, only in-frame clones are kept and a portion is missing. Here the sample spans under 100,000 clones, around 87% being singletons. The sequencing input was peripheral blood. These TCRs come from a human donor in a cohort sampled during active COVID-19.

V gene TRBV7-8 combines with J gene TRBJ2-3; 13 nucleotides match TRBD2. The CDR3 is made up of 15 amino acids. CDR1 and CDR2 from the germline V gene are SGHVS and FQNEAQ. Losses at the gene ends were 5 bases for V and 6 bases for J; bases not matched to a gene: 5. CDR3 sequence reads: CASSTRTSGSDTQYF. The CDR3 DNA follows: TGTGCCAGCAGCACCCGGACTAGCGGGAGTGATACGCAGTATTTT.

The J gene is TRBJ2-5, the V gene TRBV6-5; 8 nucleotides line up with TRBD2. The CDR3 is made up of 14 amino acids. Germline loops: CDR1 MNHEY, CDR2 SVGAGI. Trimming took 8 bases from V and 2 from J; bases not matched to a gene: 7. The CDR3 DNA is TGTGCCAGCCTCCCTAGCGGGCGACAAGAGACCCAGTACTTC. As protein: CASLPSGRQETQYF.

The gene calls are TRBV6-2 or TRBV6-3 and TRBJ2-5; 10 bases match TRBD2. V lost 2 bases to trimming and J lost 5 bases; unmatched junction nucleotides: 5. The CDR3 covers 15 residues. Germline V gives CDR1 MNHEY, CDR2 SVGEGT. The CDR3 is CASSYLAGVGETQYF. CDR3 DNA sequence: TGTGCCAGCAGTTACCTAGCGGGAGTCGGGGAGACCCAGTACTTC.

V gene TRBV6-2 or TRBV6-3 combines with J gene TRBJ1-4, with 8 bases matching TRBD1. The J segment lost 11 bases and the V segment lost 3 bases, leaving 8 bases of the junction unmatched. The CDR3 is 14 amino acids. Germline CDR1 is MNHEY and CDR2 is SVGEGT. The CDR3 loop reads CASSYWDRNGKLFF. The CDR3, as DNA: TGTGCCAGCAGTTATTGGGACAGGAACGGGAAACTGTTTTTT.

This chain links TRBV9 with TRBJ2-1, with 11 bases matching TRBD2. Germline assignment: CDR1 SGDLS and CDR2 YYNGEE. The CDR3 is 16 amino acids. Germline trimming cut 4 bases from V and 3 bases from J; bases unmatched to any gene: 6. CDR3 bases: TGTGCCAGCAGCTCCTCGACTAGCGGGAACTACAATGAGCAGTTCTTC. Encoded protein: CASSSSTSGNYNEQFF.

CDR3 amino acids: CASSPYRQGGRYQPQHF. In nucleotides, the CDR3 is TGTGCCAGCAGCCCGTATCGACAGGGCGGGCGTTATCAGCCCCAGCATTTT. The chain joins TRBV7-8 to TRBJ1-5; 7 nucleotides line up with TRBD1. CDR3 length: 17 amino acids. Looked up from germline, CDR1 is SGHVS and CDR2 is FQNEAQ. J lost 5 bases, V lost 5 bases, and 15 bases had no gene match.

This clone was detected a few times. The chain links TRBV5-4 to TRBJ2-7; TRBD2 aligns across 7 bases. V shed 4 bases, J shed 0 bases, and the junction held 7 bases outside the gene matches. CDR3 length: 15 amino acids. Germline lookup yields CDR1 SGHNT and CDR2 YYREEE (reference sequence). CDR3 loop: CASSPKAGPSYEQYF. For the CDR3, the DNA is TGTGCCAGCAGCCCCAAAGCGGGACCCTCCTACGAGCAGTACTTC.

The genes are TRBV4-1 and TRBJ1-5, with D perhaps TRBD1 (5 bases). V shed 0 bases and J shed 4 bases, with 13 bases lying between them. Germline CDR1 reads MGHRA; CDR2 reads YSYEKL. The CDR3 is 16 residues long. This chain's CDR3 is CASSQDYSGGNQPQHF. The CDR3 DNA is TGCGCCAGCAGCCAAGATTATTCCGGGGGGAATCAGCCCCAGCATTTT.

This clone showed up just once. The chain carries TRBV5-1 and TRBJ2-7; 8 bases are a match to TRBD1. The germline CDR1 and CDR2 sequences are SGHRS and YFSETQ. The CDR3 length is 18 residues. J gave up 0 bases and V 0 bases, and 11 bases lay outside the gene matches. CDR3 DNA: TGCGCCAGCAGCTTGGAAAGCGGAAACAGGGGGTTCTCCTACGAGCAGTACTTC. It translates to CASSLESGNRGFSYEQYF. The whole variable domain, filled in from reference TRBV5-1 and TRBJ2-7, reads KAGVTQTPRYLIKTRGQQVTLSCSPISGHRSVSWYQQTPGQGLQFLFEYFSETQRNKGNFPGRFSGRQFSNSRSEMNVSTLELGDSALYLCASSLESGNRGFSYEQYFGPGTRLTVT.

J is TRBJ1-5 and V is TRBV4-1; tentatively, D is TRBD1 (5 bases). Germline V lookup: CDR1 MGHRA, CDR2 YSYEKL. The V and J ends lost 0 bases and 15 bases respectively, with 21 bases between them. The CDR3 is 15 residues long. CDR3 amino acids: CASSQEAGEAFSRHF. Here the CDR3 DNA reads TGCGCCAGCAGCCAAGAAGCGGGGGAAGCCTTCAGTCGGCATTTT.

This sequence joins TRBV18 and TRBJ1-1; D gene uncertain. The germline V gene has CDR1 KGHSH and CDR2 LQKENI. Trimming took off 3 bases at V and 1 base at J, with 9 bases between the two ends. The length of the CDR3 is 14 residues. The chain's CDR3 is CASSPPPGNTEAFF. The CDR3 DNA sequence: TGTGCCAGCTCACCGCCCCCGGGGAACACTGAAGCTTTCTTT.

The chain links TRBV2 to TRBJ1-1; possible D gene TRBD1, 5 bases. The CDR3 loop spans 15 amino acids. Looked up from germline, CDR1 is SNHLY and CDR2 is FYNNEI. V lost 7 bases, J lost 5 bases, and 20 bases lay in between. In DNA form, the CDR3 reads TGTGCCAGCATGTGGGACTCTCGCCCTGGAACTGAAGCTTTCTTT. Its translation: CASMWDSRPGTEAFF.

The table lists this clone with a few counts. This chain joins TRBV5-4 and TRBJ2-7, with 8 bases lining up with TRBD2. CDR3 length: 15 amino acids. The ends lost 2 bases at V and 7 bases at J; junction bases unmatched: 11. The germline CDR1 and CDR2 sequences are SGHNT and YYREEE (reference sequence). Written as DNA, the CDR3 is TGTGCCAGCAGCTTCCCCGGGGGACTAGGGGTTGAGCAGTACTTC. Its protein product is CASSFPGGLGVEQYF. Combining the CDR3 with reference TRBV5-4 and TRBJ2-7 gives the whole variable domain ETGVTQSPTHLIKTRGQQVTLRCSSQSGHNTVSWYQQALGQGPQFIFQYYREEENGRGNFPPRFSGLQFPNYSSELNVNALELDDSALYLCASSFPGGLGVEQYFGPGTRLTVT.

This clone has a single count. The gene calls are TRBV28 and TRBJ2-7; TRBD2 matches 10 bases. The CDR3 consists of 15 residues. Trimming cost V 4 bases and J 3 bases; bases outside gene matches: 6. Per the germline V gene, CDR1 is MDHEN and CDR2 is SYDVKM. As DNA, the CDR3 is TGTGCCAGCAGTTCTAGCGGGAGTGCCCTCTACGAGCAGTACTTC. Amino acid sequence: CASSSSGSALYEQYF.

CDR3 sequence: CASTPLGEGDSPLHF. The CDR3, as DNA: TGTGCCAGCACCCCTCTGGGAGAGGGGGATTCACCCCTCCACTTT. This chain links TRBV28 with TRBJ1-6; TRBD1 is a possible D gene (6 bases). This CDR3 has 15 amino acids. Trimming left V 7 bases short and J 8 bases short, with 18 bases between. Per germline, CDR1 MDHEN and CDR2 SYDVKM.

The CDR3 reads CASSLEGAYYGYTF. The CDR3 nucleotides are TGTGCCAGCAGTTTAGAGGGGGCGTACTATGGCTACACCTTC. The rearrangement joins TRBV28 to TRBJ1-2; 7 bases line up with TRBD1. Germline V gene sequence: CDR1 MDHEN, CDR2 SYDVKM. Trimming cost V 2 bases and J 3 bases; bases outside gene matches: 3. The CDR3 has 14 residues.

This clone showed up just once. The chain is built from TRBV2 and TRBJ1-5, with TRBD1 matching over 8 bases. V shed 6 bases, J shed 2 bases, and the junction held 9 bases outside the gene matches. The CDR3 has 16 residues. Germline V CDR1 and CDR2: SNHLY, FYNNEI. This CDR3 is CASSLRQGQGNQPQHF. CDR3 sequence (DNA): TGTGCCAGCAGCCTACGACAGGGACAGGGCAATCAGCCCCAGCATTTT.

V gene TRBV24-1 combines with J gene TRBJ2-7; D is possibly TRBD1 (7 bases). The V gene lost 4 bases and the J gene lost 2 bases, with 14 bases spanning the gap. There are 15 residues in the CDR3. CDR1 is KGHDR and CDR2 is SFDVKD in the germline V gene. CDR3 region: CATSEGGTGAYEQYF. The CDR3 coding sequence is TGTGCCACCAGTGAGGGGGGTACAGGGGCCTACGAGCAGTACTTC.

This chain uses TRBV19 with TRBJ2-7; perhaps TRBD2 as D (5 bases). The CDR3 runs 15 residues. Germline V gives CDR1 LNHDA, CDR2 SQIVND (reference sequence). The V end lost 5 bases, the J end lost 0 bases, and 14 bases lay between the germline ends. In DNA form, the CDR3 reads TGTGCCAGTAGTCCTATCGGGGTAAGCTCCTACGAGCAGTACTTC. Its protein product is CASSPIGVSSYEQYF.

The V and J genes are TRBV18 and TRBJ1-4; 10 nucleotides align to TRBD1. CDR1 is KGHSH and CDR2 is LQKENI in the germline V gene. This CDR3 region has 16 residues. After removal of 2 bases from V and 5 bases from J, the junction contained 5 bases not matched to a gene. This chain's CDR3 is CASSPFDRGRNEKLFF. CDR3 DNA sequence: TGTGCCAGCTCACCATTCGACAGGGGGCGAAATGAAAAACTGTTTTTT.

CDR3 loop: CASSLSGRAGKDTQYF. Written as DNA, the CDR3 is TGTGCCAGCAGCTTGAGCGGGAGGGCCGGGAAAGATACGCAGTATTTT. V usage is TRBV7-2 and J usage is TRBJ2-3, with 10 bases identical to TRBD2. J gave up 5 bases and V 3 bases, and 8 bases lay outside the gene matches. From germline, CDR1 is SGHTA and CDR2 FQGNSA. CDR3 length: 16 residues. Drawing the rest from reference TRBV7-2 and TRBJ2-3, the complete variable domain is GAGVSQSPSNKVTEKGKDVELRCDPISGHTALYWYRQSLGQGLEFLIYFQGNSAPDKSGLPSDRFSAERTGGSVSTLTIQRTQQEDSAVYLCASSLSGRAGKDTQYFGPGTRLTVL.

The chain is built from TRBV7-9 and TRBJ2-7, with TRBD2 identical over 8 bases. The germline gives CDR1 SEHNR, CDR2 FQNEAQ (reference sequence). V gave up 5 bases and J gave up 0 bases; unmatched junction bases: 3. This CDR3 has 14 residues. CDR3 bases: TGTGCCAGCAGCCGGCTAGCGGGCTCCTACGAGCAGTACTTC. Translated, it gives CASSRLAGSYEQYF.

The V gene is TRBV10-1, the J gene TRBJ2-1; the D gene is possibly TRBD2 (6 bases). This CDR3 has 14 amino acids. Trimming removed 0 bases from V and 10 bases from J, with 13 bases in between. Germline V gene sequence: CDR1 WNHNN, CDR2 SYGVQD (reference sequence). CDR3 in DNA: TGCGCCAGCAGTGAGTCGCGGGAATTGGGAGAGCAGTTCTTC. Encoded protein: CASSESRELGEQFF.

The chain employs TRBV7-9 and TRBJ1-2; no reliable D call. Deletions cut 1 base from V and 0 bases from J, with 12 bases between. Germline V gene sequence: CDR1 SEHNR, CDR2 FQNEAQ (reference sequence). The CDR3 runs to 16 residues. The DNA of the CDR3 is TGTGCCAGCAGCTTAGGGGCCAGGAATGCTAACTATGGCTACACCTTC. Encoded protein: CASSLGARNANYGYTF.

The chain is built from TRBV12-3 or TRBV12-4 and TRBJ2-1; possible D gene TRBD2, 6 bases. The ends were cut back, 7 bases at V and 7 bases at J, with 11 bases in the middle. The CDR3 is 12 residues long. The CDR3 DNA is TGTGCCAGCACCGTGGGAGGAAATGAGCAGTTCTTC. Protein sequence: CASTVGGNEQFF.

The gene calls are TRBV7-3 and TRBJ1-1; 7 bases are a match to TRBD1. The CDR3 runs 14 residues. With 5 bases clipped from V and 6 bases from J, the junction kept 9 bases outside the gene matches. The germline V gene has CDR1 SGHTA and CDR2 FQGTGA. The CDR3 DNA sequence: TGTGCCAGCAGCCAGACAGGGATGCGCCCTGAAGCTTTCTTT. Its translation: CASSQTGMRPEAFF.

The chain is built from TRBV12-3 or TRBV12-4 and TRBJ1-2; D remains ambiguous. The CDR3 consists of 13 residues. Trimming took 5 bases from V and 2 from J, leaving 9 bases between them. The CDR3 nucleotides are TGTGCCAGCAGTCCCGAGAGAAACTATGGCTACACCTTC. Translated, it gives CASSPERNYGYTF.

The chain uses TRBV15 and TRBJ2-7, with a weak D call TRBD1 (6 bases). Germline CDR1 LNHNV, CDR2 YYDKDF (reference sequence). CDR3 length: 13 amino acids. The V gene lost 1 base and the J gene lost 6 bases, with 10 bases spanning the gap. Here the CDR3 reads CATSRGTVTEQYF. The DNA of the CDR3 is TGTGCCACCAGCAGAGGGACAGTTACCGAGCAGTACTTC. Full variable domain (rest looked up from reference TRBV15 and TRBJ2-7): DAMVIQNPRYQVTQFGKPVTLSCSQTLNHNVMYWYQQKSSQAPKLLFHYYDKDFNNEADTPDNFQSRRPNTSFCFLDIRSPGLGDTAMYLCATSRGTVTEQYFGPGTRLTVT.